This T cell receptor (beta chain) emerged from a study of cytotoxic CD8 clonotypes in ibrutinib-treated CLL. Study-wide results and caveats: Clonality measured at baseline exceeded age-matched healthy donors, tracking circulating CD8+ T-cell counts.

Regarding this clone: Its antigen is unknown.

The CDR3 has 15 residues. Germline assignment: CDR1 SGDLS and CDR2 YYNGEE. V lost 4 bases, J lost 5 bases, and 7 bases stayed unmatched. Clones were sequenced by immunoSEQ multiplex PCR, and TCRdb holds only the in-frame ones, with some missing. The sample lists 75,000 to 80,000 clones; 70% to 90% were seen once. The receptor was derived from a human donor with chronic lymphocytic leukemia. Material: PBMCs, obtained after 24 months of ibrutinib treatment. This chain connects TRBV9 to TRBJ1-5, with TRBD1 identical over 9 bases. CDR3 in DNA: TGTGCCAGCAGCATGGGGGACAGGGCCGATCAGCCCCAGCATTTT. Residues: CASSMGDRADQPQHF.